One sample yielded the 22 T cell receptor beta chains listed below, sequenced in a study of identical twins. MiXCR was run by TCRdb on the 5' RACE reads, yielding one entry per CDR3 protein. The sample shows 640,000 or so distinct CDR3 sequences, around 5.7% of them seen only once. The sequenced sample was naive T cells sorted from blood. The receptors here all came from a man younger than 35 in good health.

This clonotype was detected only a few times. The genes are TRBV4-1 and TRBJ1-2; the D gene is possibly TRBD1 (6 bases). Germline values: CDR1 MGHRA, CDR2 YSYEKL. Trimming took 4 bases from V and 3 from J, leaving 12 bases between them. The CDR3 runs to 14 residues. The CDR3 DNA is TGCGCCAGCAGCCCCCACAGGGACGACTATGGCTACACCTTC. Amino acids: CASSPHRDDYGYTF.

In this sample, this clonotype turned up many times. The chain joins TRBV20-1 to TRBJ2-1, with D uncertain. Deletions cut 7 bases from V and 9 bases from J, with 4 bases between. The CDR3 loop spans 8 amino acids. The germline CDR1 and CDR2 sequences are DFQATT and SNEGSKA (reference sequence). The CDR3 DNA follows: TGCAGTGGCGGTGAGCAGTTCTTC. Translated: CSGGEQFF.

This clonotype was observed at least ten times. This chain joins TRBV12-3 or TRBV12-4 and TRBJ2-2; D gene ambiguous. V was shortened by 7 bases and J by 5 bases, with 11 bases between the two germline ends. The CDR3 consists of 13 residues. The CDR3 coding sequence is TGTGCCAGCAATGTTCAAGATACCGGGGAGCTGTTTTTT. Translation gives CASNVQDTGELFF.

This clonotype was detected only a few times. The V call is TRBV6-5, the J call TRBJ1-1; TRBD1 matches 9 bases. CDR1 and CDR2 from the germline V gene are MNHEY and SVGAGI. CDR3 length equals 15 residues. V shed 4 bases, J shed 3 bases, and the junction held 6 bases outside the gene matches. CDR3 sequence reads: CASSSTGGTYTEAFF. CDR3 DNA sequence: TGTGCCAGCAGTTCTACAGGGGGCACGTACACTGAAGCTTTCTTT.

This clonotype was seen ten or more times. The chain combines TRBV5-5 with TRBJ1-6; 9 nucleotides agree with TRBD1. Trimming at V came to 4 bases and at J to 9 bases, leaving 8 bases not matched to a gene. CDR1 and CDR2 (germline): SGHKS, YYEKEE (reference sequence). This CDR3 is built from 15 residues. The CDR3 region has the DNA TGTGCCAGCAGCCCCGGGACAGGGTTCGGTTCACCCCTCCACTTT. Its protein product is CASSPGTGFGSPLHF.

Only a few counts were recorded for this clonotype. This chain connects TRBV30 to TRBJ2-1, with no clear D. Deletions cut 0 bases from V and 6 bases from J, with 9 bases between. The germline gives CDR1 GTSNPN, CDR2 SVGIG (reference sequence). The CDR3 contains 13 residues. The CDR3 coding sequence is TGTGCCTGGAGTGTAGGGAAGTCCAATGAGCAGTTCTTC. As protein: CAWSVGKSNEQFF. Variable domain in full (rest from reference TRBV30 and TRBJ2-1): SQTIHQWPATLVQPVGSPLSLECTVEGTSNPNLYWYRQAAGRGLQLLFYSVGIGQISSEVPQNLSASRPQDRQFILSSKKLLLSDSGFYLCAWSVGKSNEQFFGPGTRLTVL.

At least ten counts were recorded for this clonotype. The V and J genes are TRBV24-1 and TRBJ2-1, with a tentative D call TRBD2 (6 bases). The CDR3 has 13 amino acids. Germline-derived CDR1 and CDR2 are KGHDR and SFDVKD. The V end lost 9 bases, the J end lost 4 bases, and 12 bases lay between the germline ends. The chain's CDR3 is CATLGGTYNEQFF. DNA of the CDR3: TGTGCCACCCTGGGGGGAACTTACAATGAGCAGTTCTTC.

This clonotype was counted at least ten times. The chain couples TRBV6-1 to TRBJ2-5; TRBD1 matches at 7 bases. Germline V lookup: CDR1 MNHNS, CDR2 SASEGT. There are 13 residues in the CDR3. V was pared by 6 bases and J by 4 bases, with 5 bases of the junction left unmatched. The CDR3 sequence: CASSSGQRETQYF. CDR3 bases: TGTGCCAGCAGCTCGGGACAGCGAGAGACCCAGTACTTC.

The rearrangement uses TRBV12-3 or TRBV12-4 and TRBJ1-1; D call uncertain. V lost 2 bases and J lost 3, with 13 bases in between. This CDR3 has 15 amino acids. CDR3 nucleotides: TGTGCCAGCAGTTTAATGACGGGAAAGTACACTGAAGCTTTCTTT. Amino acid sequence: CASSLMTGKYTEAFF.

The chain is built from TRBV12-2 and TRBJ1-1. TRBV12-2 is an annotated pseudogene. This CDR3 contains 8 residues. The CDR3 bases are TGTGCAAGTCAGGTGGCTTTCTTT. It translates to CASQVAFF.

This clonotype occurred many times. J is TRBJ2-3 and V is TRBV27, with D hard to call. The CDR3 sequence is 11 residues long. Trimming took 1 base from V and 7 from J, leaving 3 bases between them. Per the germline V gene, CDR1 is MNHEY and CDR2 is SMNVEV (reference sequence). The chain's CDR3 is CASSLWNTQYF. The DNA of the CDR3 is TGTGCCAGCAGTTTATGGAATACGCAGTATTTT.

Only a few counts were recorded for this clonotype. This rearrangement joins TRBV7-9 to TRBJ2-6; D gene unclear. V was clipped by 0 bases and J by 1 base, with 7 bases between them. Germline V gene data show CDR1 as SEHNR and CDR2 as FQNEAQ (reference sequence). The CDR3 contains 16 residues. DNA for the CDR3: TGTGCCAGCAGCTTAGCCCCGAGTTCTGGGGCCAACGTCCTGACTTTC. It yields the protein CASSLAPSSGANVLTF.

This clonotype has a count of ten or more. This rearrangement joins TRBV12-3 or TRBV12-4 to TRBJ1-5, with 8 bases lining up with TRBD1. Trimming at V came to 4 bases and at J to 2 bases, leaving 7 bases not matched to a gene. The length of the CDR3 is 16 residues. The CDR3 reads CASSSRGRGRNQPQHF. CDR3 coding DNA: TGTGCCAGCAGTTCCAGGGGGCGCGGTCGCAATCAGCCCCAGCATTTT.

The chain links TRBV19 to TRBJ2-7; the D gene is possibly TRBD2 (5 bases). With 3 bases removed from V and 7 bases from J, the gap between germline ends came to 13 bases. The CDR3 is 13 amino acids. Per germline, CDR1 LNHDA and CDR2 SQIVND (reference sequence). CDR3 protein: CASSIDGRGEQYF. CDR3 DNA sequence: TGTGCCAGTAGTATTGACGGCCGGGGTGAGCAGTACTTC.

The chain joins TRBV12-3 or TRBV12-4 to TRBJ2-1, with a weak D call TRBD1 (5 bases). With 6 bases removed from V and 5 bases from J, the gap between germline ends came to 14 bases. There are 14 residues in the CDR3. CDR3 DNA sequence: TGTGCCAGCAGCCCGACTGGCAGGGACAATGAGCAGTTCTTC. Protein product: CASSPTGRDNEQFF.

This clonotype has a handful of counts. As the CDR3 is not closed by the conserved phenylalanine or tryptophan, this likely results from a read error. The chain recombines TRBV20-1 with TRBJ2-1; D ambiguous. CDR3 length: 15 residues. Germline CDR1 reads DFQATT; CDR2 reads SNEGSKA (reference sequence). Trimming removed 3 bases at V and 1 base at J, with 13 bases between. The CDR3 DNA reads TGCAGTGCTAGTCCCAGCCCCGGGTCCTACAATGAGCAGTTCTCC. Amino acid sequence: CSASPSPGSYNEQFS.

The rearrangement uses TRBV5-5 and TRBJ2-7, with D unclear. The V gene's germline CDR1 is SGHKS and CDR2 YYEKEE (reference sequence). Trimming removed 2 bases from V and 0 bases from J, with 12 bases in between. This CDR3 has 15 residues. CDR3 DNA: TGTGCCAGCAGCTTAGAAACCCACCTCTCCTACGAGCAGTACGTC. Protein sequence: CASSLETHLSYEQYV.

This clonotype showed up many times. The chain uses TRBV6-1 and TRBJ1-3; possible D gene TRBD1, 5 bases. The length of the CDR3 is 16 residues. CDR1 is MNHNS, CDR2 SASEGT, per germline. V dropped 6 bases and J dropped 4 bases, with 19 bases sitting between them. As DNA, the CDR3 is TGTGCCAGCAGGCCGGGACTCACAAATGGCGGAAACACCATATATTTT. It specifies CASRPGLTNGGNTIYF.

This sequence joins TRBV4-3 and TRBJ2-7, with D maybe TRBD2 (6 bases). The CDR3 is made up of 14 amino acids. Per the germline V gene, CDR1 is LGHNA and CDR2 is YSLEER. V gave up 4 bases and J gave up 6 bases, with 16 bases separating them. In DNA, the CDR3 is TGCGCCAGCAGCCCGGCCGTGGGGGGTCTCGAGCAGTACTTC. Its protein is CASSPAVGGLEQYF.

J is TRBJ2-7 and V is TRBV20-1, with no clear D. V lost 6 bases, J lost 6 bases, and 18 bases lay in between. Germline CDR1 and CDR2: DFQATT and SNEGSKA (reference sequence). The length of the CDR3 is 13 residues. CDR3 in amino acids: CSANHPLGGEQYV. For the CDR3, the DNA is TGCAGTGCCAACCACCCGCTGGGCGGCGAGCAGTACGTC.

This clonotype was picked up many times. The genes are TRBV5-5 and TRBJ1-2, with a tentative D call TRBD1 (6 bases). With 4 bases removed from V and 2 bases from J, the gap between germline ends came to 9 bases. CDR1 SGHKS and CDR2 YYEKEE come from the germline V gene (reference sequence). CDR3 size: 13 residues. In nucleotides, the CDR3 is TGTGCCAGCAGCAAGGACAGAAACTATGGCTACACCTTC. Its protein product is CASSKDRNYGYTF. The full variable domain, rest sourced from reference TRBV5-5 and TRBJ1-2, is DAGVTQSPTHLIKTRGQQVTLRCSPISGHKSVSWYQQVLGQGPQFIFQYYEKEERGRGNFPDRFSARQFPNYSSELNVNALLLGDSALYLCASSKDRNYGYTFGSGTRLTVV.

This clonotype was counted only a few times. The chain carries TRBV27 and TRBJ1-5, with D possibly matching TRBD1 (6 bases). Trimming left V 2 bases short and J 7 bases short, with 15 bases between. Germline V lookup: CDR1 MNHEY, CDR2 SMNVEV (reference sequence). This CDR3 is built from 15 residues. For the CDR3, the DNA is TGTGCCAGCAGTTTACAGGGGCCTCTGGTACAGCCCCAGCATTTT. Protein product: CASSLQGPLVQPQHF.